Listed below are T cell receptor beta chains from one sample, sequenced in a study of shared clonotypes between healthy human individuals. TCRdb's copy holds only in-frame clones and misses some; the assay was immunoSEQ multiplex PCR. The repertoire includes more than 550,000 clones, less than 95% of them detected once, and about 34% sits in the top ten. The specimen sequenced was memory CD8+ T cells from PBMCs. The receptors derive from a young man in good health. Some clones in this sample may be carry-over from other donors' samples. The CDR3 runs from the conserved cysteine through the conserved F or W. The order of the fields is V gene, D gene, clone size, J gene, CDR3 protein, CDR3 DNA. D genes are given only for firm matches. For some rows the clone size is stated as once, few or many, or as a class when expanded; others skip it.

TRBV7-8	TRBD2	.	TRBJ2-1	CASSPVARLAGPDEQFF	TGTGCCAGCAGCCCAGTAGCCAGACTAGCGGGACCCGATGAGCAGTTCTTC
TRBV11-2	.	few	TRBJ2-1	CASSYIPGVNEQFF	TGTGCCAGCAGCTATATACCGGGGGTCAATGAGCAGTTCTTC
TRBV28	.	.	TRBJ2-5	CASSWTTTGDTQYF	TGTGCCAGCAGTTGGACTACCACCGGAGACACCCAGTACTTC
TRBV9	.	.	TRBJ2-7	CASSGLVSYEQYF	TGTGCCAGCAGCGGTTTAGTCTCCTACGAGCAGTACTTC
TRBV6-5	.	.	TRBJ1-3	CASSYSSGLAGNTIYF	TGTGCCAGCAGTTACTCCTCCGGTTTAGCAGGAAACACCATATATTTT
TRBV7-9	.	.	TRBJ1-1	CASTLNTEAFF	TGTGCCAGCACCCTGAACACTGAAGCTTTCTTT
TRBV29-1	TRBD1	.	TRBJ2-2	CSVVEGAGMAGELFF	TGCAGCGTTGTAGAGGGGGCTGGTATGGCCGGGGAGCTGTTTTTT
TRBV20-1	.	.	TRBJ2-7	CSASGGREQYF	TGCAGTGCTAGCGGCGGCCGCGAGCAGTACTTC
TRBV7-9	TRBD2	once	TRBJ2-2	CASSLGLAGLSIGELFF	TGTGCCAGCAGCTTAGGACTAGCGGGACTATCTATCGGGGAGCTGTTTTTT
TRBV5-1	TRBD1	.	TRBJ1-2	CASSLGTGELSGYTF	TGCGCCAGCAGCTTGGGGACAGGGGAGTTAAGCGGCTACACCTTC
TRBV13	.	.	TRBJ2-1	CASSLGRRGPSYNEQFF	TGTGCCAGCAGCTTAGGCCGGCGAGGGCCATCCTACAATGAGCAGTTCTTC
TRBV29-1	.	once	TRBJ2-7	CSSTGSTYEQYF	TGCAGCTCCACCGGCAGCACCTACGAGCAGTACTTC
TRBV6-5	.	.	TRBJ2-5	CASSLSGSQETQYF	TGTGCCAGCAGCCTCAGCGGGTCCCAAGAGACCCAGTACTTC
TRBV15	.	.	TRBJ1-5	CATSSGVGSGNQPQHF	TGTGCCACCAGCAGTGGGGTTGGTTCGGGCAATCAGCCCCAGCATTTT
TRBV5-1	.	.	TRBJ2-3	CASSWGGVRTDTQYF	TGCGCCAGCAGCTGGGGCGGAGTACGCACAGATACGCAGTATTTT
TRBV7-3	TRBD2	.	TRBJ2-1	CASGASGGYEQFF	TGTGCAAGCGGAGCTAGCGGTGGGTATGAGCAGTTCTTC
TRBV10-3	TRBD1	.	TRBJ2-3	CAISNRDSTTDTQYF	TGTGCCATCAGTAACCGGGACAGCACCACAGATACGCAGTATTTT
TRBV6-4	TRBD2	.	TRBJ2-1	CASSSGLDNEQFF	TGTGCCAGCAGCTCCGGACTAGACAATGAGCAGTTCTTC
TRBV28	.	.	TRBJ1-1	CASSPQGNWDTEAFF	TGTGCCAGCAGTCCTCAGGGGAATTGGGACACTGAAGCTTTCTTT
TRBV6-5	.	.	TRBJ2-7	CASSPGGRYEQYF	TGTGCCAGCAGCCCCGGGGGCAGGTACGAGCAGTACTTC
TRBV19	.	.	TRBJ2-3	CASSMEAYSTDTQYF	TGTGCCAGTAGTATGGAGGCTTATAGCACAGATACGCAGTATTTT
TRBV18	.	.	TRBJ2-5	CASSPPGMETQYF	TGTGCCAGCTCACCACCAGGGATGGAGACCCAGTACTTC
TRBV9	.	.	TRBJ2-2	CASSVEGLFTGELFF	TGTGCCAGCAGCGTAGAAGGGTTGTTCACCGGGGAGCTGTTTTTT
TRBV29-1	TRBD1	.	TRBJ1-2	CSVVTGGPSNGYTF	TGCAGCGTAGTGACAGGGGGCCCAAGTAATGGCTACACCTTC
TRBV4-3	.	.	TRBJ1-2	CASSQEIFHGGEINYGYTF	TGCGCCAGCAGCCAAGAGATTTTTCACGGGGGCGAGATCAACTATGGCTACACCTTC
TRBV11-2	TRBD2	once	TRBJ2-7	CASSFPGGSEQYF	TGTGCCAGCAGCTTCCCCGGGGGGAGTGAGCAGTACTTC
TRBV29-1	.	.	TRBJ2-7	CSVEEGLGYEQYF	TGCAGCGTTGAAGAGGGTTTGGGCTACGAGCAGTACTTC
TRBV10-3	TRBD1	.	TRBJ1-1	CAISGATGMEPEAFF	TGTGCCATCAGTGGGGCGACAGGGATGGAACCTGAAGCTTTCTTT
TRBV9	.	.	TRBJ2-1	CASSGRGDRPYNEQFF	TGTGCCAGCAGCGGACGGGGGGACAGACCCTACAATGAGCAGTTCTTC
TRBV28	.	few	TRBJ1-1	CASSWDGLTNTEAFF	TGTGCCAGCAGTTGGGACGGACTAACGAACACTGAAGCTTTCTTT
TRBV6-6	TRBD2	.	TRBJ2-7	CASSRGLAASYEQYF	TGTGCCAGCAGCCGCGGACTAGCGGCCTCCTACGAGCAGTACTTC
TRBV29-1	.	once	TRBJ2-4	CSVDIGEGRGAAKNIQYF	TGCAGCGTTGATATTGGTGAAGGCAGGGGAGCGGCCAAAAACATTCAGTACTTC
TRBV6-5	TRBD2	.	TRBJ2-7	CASRGLADYYEQYF	TGTGCCAGCAGGGGACTAGCGGACTACTACGAGCAGTACTTC
TRBV6-6	.	few	TRBJ2-5	CASSYSPGGETQYF	TGTGCCAGCAGTTACTCCCCAGGTGGAGAGACCCAGTACTTC
TRBV4-3	TRBD2	once	TRBJ2-2	CASSQDGLAGESAGELFF	TGCGCCAGCAGCCAAGACGGGCTAGCGGGAGAGTCAGCCGGGGAGCTGTTTTTT
TRBV7-2	.	once	TRBJ2-7	CASSLEDFYEQYF	TGTGCCAGCAGCTTAGAGGACTTCTACGAGCAGTACTTC